The 23 T cell receptor beta chains listed next were all sequenced from one sample in a study of blood T cells in healthy people across ages. A sample-barcoded 5' primer and a J-beta primer mix were used in a second PCR of roughly 6 to 11 cycles. Each CDR3 protein gets one entry after TCRdb re-called the 5' RACE reads with MiXCR. This table holds about 1.5 million distinct CDR3 sequences, roughly 43% found once. What was sequenced was blood. The source of these receptors is a woman younger than 30 in good health.

The CDR3: CSVAQPTYEQYF. The CDR3 DNA is TGCAGCGTTGCACAGCCAACCTACGAGCAGTACTTC. The rearrangement links TRBV29-1 to TRBJ2-7, with no clear D. There are 12 residues in the CDR3. V was pared by 4 bases and J by 2 bases, with 9 bases between. Germline V gene sequence: CDR1 SQVTM, CDR2 ANQGSEA.

The count of this clonotype is one. The junction departs from germline at one end; a sequencing error may be responsible. The rearrangement links TRBV25-1 to TRBJ1-6; D gene uncertain. The CDR3 loop spans 16 amino acids. Germline V CDR1 and CDR2: MGHDK, SYGVNS. The DNA for the CDR3 is TGTGCCAGCAGTGAATTTAGAGGTGGAGGGTACTCACCCCCCCACTTT. It specifies CASSEFRGGGYSPPHF.

This sequence joins TRBV29-1 and TRBJ1-2, with D hard to call. Germline assignment: CDR1 SQVTM and CDR2 ANQGSEA. V lost 5 bases and J 8 bases, leaving 9 bases between the germline ends. The CDR3 length is 10 residues. For the CDR3, the DNA is TGCAGCGTTCTGGAGCACGGCTACACCTTC. It translates to CSVLEHGYTF.

The chain combines TRBV20-1 with TRBJ1-6; the D gene is possibly TRBD1 (5 bases). Between the trimmed V and J ends, which lost 0 bases and 6 bases, there was a span of 9 bases. Germline V CDR1 and CDR2: DFQATT, SNEGSKA (reference sequence). The CDR3 contains 14 residues. CDR3: CSARDRVGNSPLHF. The CDR3 DNA follows: TGCAGTGCTAGAGACAGGGTTGGTAATTCACCCCTCCACTTT.

This chain uses TRBV12-3 or TRBV12-4 with TRBJ1-6; D ambiguous. Deletions cut 5 bases from V and 7 bases from J, with 9 bases between. This CDR3 is built from 13 residues. The CDR3 DNA reads as TGTGCCAGCAGTAGGGCGCGGAATTCACCCCTCCACTTT. The encoded protein is CASSRARNSPLHF.

This clonotype has at least ten counts. The chain joins TRBV29-1 to TRBJ2-1; 11 bases map to TRBD1. CDR1 and CDR2 (germline): SQVTM, ANQGSEA. The junction had 1 base not matched to a gene; V was cut back by 2 bases and J by 4 bases. This CDR3 has 14 amino acids. The CDR3 spells CSVERDRGYNEQFF. CDR3 sequence (DNA): TGCAGCGTTGAACGGGACAGGGGGTACAATGAGCAGTTCTTC.

The chain joins TRBV9 to TRBJ2-3; 8 positions agree with TRBD2. Germline V gene lookup returns CDR1 SGDLS and CDR2 YYNGEE. With 1 base clipped from V and 2 bases from J, the junction kept 3 bases outside the gene matches. The CDR3 extends over 15 amino acids. The CDR3 DNA sequence: TGTGCCAGCAGCGTAAGGGGACTAGACACAGATACGCAGTATTTT. This gives the protein CASSVRGLDTDTQYF.

The chain recombines TRBV3-1 with TRBJ1-4, with a possible D match to TRBD1 (5 bases). Germline lookup yields CDR1 LGHDT and CDR2 YNNKEL (reference sequence). This CDR3 region has 16 residues. The V end was cut by 2 bases, the J end by 4 bases, with 14 bases between. CDR3 protein: CASSQPREGHNEKLFF. CDR3 DNA: TGTGCCAGCAGCCAACCCAGGGAAGGTCATAATGAAAAACTGTTTTTT.

This clonotype was seen a few times. The chain couples TRBV29-1 to TRBJ1-1, with D perhaps matching TRBD1 (5 bases). Germline V CDR1 and CDR2: SQVTM, ANQGSEA. The CDR3 length is 12 residues. Trimming stripped 3 bases from V and 1 base from J, with 6 bases between. CDR3 DNA sequence: TGCAGCGTTGAGAGGGGGAACACTGAAGCTTTCTTT. It is translated as CSVERGNTEAFF.

The CDR3 sequence: CASSQVLGGYNEQFF. CDR3 nucleotides: TGTGCCAGCAGCCAAGTACTAGGGGGTTACAATGAGCAGTTCTTC. The chain links TRBV4-2 to TRBJ2-1; TRBD1 is a possible D gene (6 bases). Germline V gene sequence: CDR1 LGHNA, CDR2 YNFKEQ. Between the trimmed V and J ends, which lost 1 base and 4 bases, there was a span of 11 bases. The CDR3 runs to 15 residues.

This clonotype has at least ten counts. The V call is TRBV10-3, the J call TRBJ2-3; the D gene is possibly TRBD1 (5 bases). The CDR3 loop spans 13 amino acids. Germline CDR1 and CDR2: ENHRY and SYGVKD. Trimming removed 8 bases from V and 3 bases from J, with 12 bases in between. CDR3 nucleotides: TGTGCCATCTCTAAGGGGATAACAGATACGCAGTATTTT. Amino acid sequence: CAISKGITDTQYF.

This clonotype appeared once. This chain links TRBV12-3 or TRBV12-4 with TRBJ1-1; a weak D match, TRBD1 (5 bases). This CDR3 region has 14 residues. Between the trimmed V and J ends, which lost 7 bases and 3 bases, there was a span of 15 bases. The CDR3 is CASTDGGRHTEAFF. CDR3 nucleotide sequence: TGTGCCAGCACCGACGGGGGTAGGCACACTGAAGCTTTCTTT.

The chain uses TRBV18 and TRBJ1-2; no firm D call. Trimming removed 3 bases at V and 3 bases at J, with 8 bases between. The CDR3 spans 13 residues. CDR1 is KGHSH, CDR2 LQKENI, per germline. The CDR3 nucleotides are TGTGCCAGCTCACCGGAGGGTTACTATGGCTACACCTTC. It specifies CASSPEGYYGYTF.

This sequence joins TRBV5-5 and TRBJ2-1; D gene uncertain. This CDR3 contains 14 residues. The germline CDR1 and CDR2 sequences are SGHKS and YYEKEE (reference sequence). Deletions cut 2 bases from V and 4 bases from J, with 10 bases between. The CDR3 DNA reads TGTGCCAGCAGCTTTGGCGCGGTTTACAATGAGCAGTTCTTC. Translation gives CASSFGAVYNEQFF.

The CDR3 DNA sequence: TGTGCCAGCAGCGAAACAGGGGACACTTACAATGAGCAGTTCTTC. Translated: CASSETGDTYNEQFF. The chain employs TRBV9 and TRBJ2-1, with 7 bases matching TRBD1. Germline V gene lookup returns CDR1 SGDLS and CDR2 YYNGEE. The CDR3 has 15 residues. J lost 4 bases, V lost 3 bases, and 7 bases had no gene match.

The chain has TRBV7-2 and TRBJ1-5; TRBD1 matches 8 bases. After removal of 5 bases from V and 3 bases from J, the junction contained 3 bases not matched to a gene. The CDR3 has 14 residues. Germline-derived CDR1 and CDR2 are SGHTA and FQGNSA. The CDR3 region has the DNA TGTGCCAGCAGCCGGGACAGGAACAATCAGCCCCAGCATTTT. The encoded protein is CASSRDRNNQPQHF. Based on the CDR3 plus reference TRBV7-2 and TRBJ1-5, the full variable domain is GAGVSQSPSNKVTEKGKDVELRCDPISGHTALYWYRQSLGQGLEFLIYFQGNSAPDKSGLPSDRFSAERTGGSVSTLTIQRTQQEDSAVYLCASSRDRNNQPQHFGDGTRLSIL.

V and J are TRBV10-3 and TRBJ2-5, with TRBD1 matching over 9 bases. Germline V gives CDR1 ENHRY, CDR2 SYGVKD. The ends lost 6 bases at V and 5 bases at J; junction bases unmatched: 10. The CDR3 length is 15 residues. The CDR3 coding sequence is TGTGCCATCAGCGGAACAGGGGGCGCCTTGGAGACCCAGTACTTC. It encodes CAISGTGGALETQYF.

V usage is TRBV20-1 and J usage is TRBJ2-5; no clear D gene. This CDR3 region has 13 residues. The V gene lost 1 base and the J gene lost 9 bases, with 15 bases spanning the gap. Germline CDR1 reads DFQATT; CDR2 reads SNEGSKA (reference sequence). The CDR3 protein is CSARGTAVWAQYF. The CDR3, as DNA: TGCAGTGCTAGAGGTACCGCCGTTTGGGCCCAGTACTTC.

This clonotype turned up a few times. The chain uses TRBV20-1 and TRBJ2-1, with TRBD2 matching over 9 bases. Germline trimming cut 4 bases from V and 0 bases from J; bases unmatched to any gene: 4. The CDR3 sequence is 15 residues long. Germline CDR1 reads DFQATT; CDR2 reads SNEGSKA (reference sequence). This chain's CDR3 is CSATTSGRSYNEQFF. CDR3 coding DNA: TGCAGTGCTACTACTAGCGGGCGCTCCTACAATGAGCAGTTCTTC.

In its sample, this clonotype was seen a few times. The chain links TRBV20-1 to TRBJ1-1; perhaps TRBD1 as D (6 bases). V was shortened by 1 base and J by 0 bases, with 9 bases between the two germline ends. The CDR3 runs to 14 residues. The germline V gene has CDR1 DFQATT and CDR2 SNEGSKA (reference sequence). CDR3 amino acids: CSARGGHMNTEAFF. The CDR3 DNA reads as TGCAGTGCTAGAGGGGGGCACATGAACACTGAAGCTTTCTTT.

The V and J genes are TRBV27 and TRBJ2-3, with 9 bases lining up with TRBD2. With V trimmed by 5 bases and J by 4 bases, 10 bases remained unmatched. This CDR3 contains 16 residues. CDR1 MNHEY and CDR2 SMNVEV come from the germline V gene (reference sequence). CDR3 in DNA: TGTGCCAGCAGTCCCATCGGAGCGGGAGGCGCAGATACGCAGTATTTT. Protein: CASSPIGAGGADTQYF.

The J gene is TRBJ2-1, the V gene TRBV9; D call uncertain. The CDR3 runs 16 residues. Trimming shortened V by 3 bases and J by 0 bases, and 13 bases separated the two germline ends. CDR1 is SGDLS, CDR2 YYNGEE, per germline. CDR3 loop: CASSGQARSSYNEQFF. CDR3 DNA sequence: TGTGCCAGCAGCGGACAAGCGAGGAGCTCCTACAATGAGCAGTTCTTC.

This clonotype was recorded a few times. CDR3 protein: CAISGRGNSTYNRKNTEAFF. CDR3 nucleotides: TGTGCCATCAGTGGGAGGGGGAACAGCACTTACAACAGAAAGAACACTGAAGCTTTCTTT. V gene TRBV10-3 combines with J gene TRBJ1-1; a possible D gene is TRBD1 (6 bases). The CDR3 length is 20 residues. CDR1 and CDR2 from the germline V gene are ENHRY and SYGVKD. V lost 4 bases and J 1 base, leaving 28 bases between the germline ends.